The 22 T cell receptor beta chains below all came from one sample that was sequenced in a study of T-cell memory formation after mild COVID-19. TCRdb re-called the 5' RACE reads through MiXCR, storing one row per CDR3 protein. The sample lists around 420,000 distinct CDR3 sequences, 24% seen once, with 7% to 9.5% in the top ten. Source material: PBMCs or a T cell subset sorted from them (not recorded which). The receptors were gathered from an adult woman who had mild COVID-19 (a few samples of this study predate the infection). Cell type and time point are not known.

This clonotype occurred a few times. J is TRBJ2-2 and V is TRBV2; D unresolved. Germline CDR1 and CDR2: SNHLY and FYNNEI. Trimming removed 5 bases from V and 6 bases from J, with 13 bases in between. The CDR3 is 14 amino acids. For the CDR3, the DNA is TGTGCCAGCAGTTTTACACTCAGTGCCGGGGAGCTGTTTTTT. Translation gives CASSFTLSAGELFF.

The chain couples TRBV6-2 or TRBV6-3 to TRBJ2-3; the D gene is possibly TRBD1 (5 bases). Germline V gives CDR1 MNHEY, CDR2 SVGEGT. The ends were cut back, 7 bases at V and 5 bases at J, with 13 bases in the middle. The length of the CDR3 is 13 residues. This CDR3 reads CASKQDGRDTQYF. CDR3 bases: TGTGCCAGCAAACAGGACGGCAGAGATACGCAGTATTTT.

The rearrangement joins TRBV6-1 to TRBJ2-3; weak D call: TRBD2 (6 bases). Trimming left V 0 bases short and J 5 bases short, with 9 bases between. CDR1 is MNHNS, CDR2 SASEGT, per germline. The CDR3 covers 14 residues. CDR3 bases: TGTGCCAGCAGTGAAGCAAGGGACTTAGATACGCAGTATTTT. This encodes CASSEARDLDTQYF.

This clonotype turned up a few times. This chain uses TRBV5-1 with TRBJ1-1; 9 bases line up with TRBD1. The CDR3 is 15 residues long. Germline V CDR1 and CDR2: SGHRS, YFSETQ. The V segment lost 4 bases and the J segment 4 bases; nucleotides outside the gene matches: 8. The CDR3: CASSHLQGAVTEAFF. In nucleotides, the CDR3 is TGCGCCAGCAGCCACTTACAGGGGGCGGTCACTGAAGCTTTCTTT.

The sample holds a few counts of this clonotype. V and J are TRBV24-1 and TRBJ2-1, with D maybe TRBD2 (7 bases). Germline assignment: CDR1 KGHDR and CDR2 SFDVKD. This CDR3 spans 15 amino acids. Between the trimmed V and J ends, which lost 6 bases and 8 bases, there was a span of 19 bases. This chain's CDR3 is CATSTMAGAGDEQFF. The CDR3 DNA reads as TGTGCCACCAGTACTATGGCGGGAGCAGGGGATGAGCAGTTCTTC.

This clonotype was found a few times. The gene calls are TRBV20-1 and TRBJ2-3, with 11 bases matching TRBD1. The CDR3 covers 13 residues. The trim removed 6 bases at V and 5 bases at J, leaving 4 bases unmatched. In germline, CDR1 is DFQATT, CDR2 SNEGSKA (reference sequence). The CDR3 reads CSAGQGARDTQYF. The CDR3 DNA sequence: TGCAGTGCCGGACAGGGGGCTAGAGATACGCAGTATTTT.

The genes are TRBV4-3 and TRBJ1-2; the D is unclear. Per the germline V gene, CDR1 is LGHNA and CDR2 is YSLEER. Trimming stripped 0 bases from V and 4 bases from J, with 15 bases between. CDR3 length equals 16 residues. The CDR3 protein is CASSQESGAPRYGYTF. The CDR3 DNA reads TGCGCCAGCAGCCAAGAATCAGGAGCCCCCCGCTATGGCTACACCTTC.

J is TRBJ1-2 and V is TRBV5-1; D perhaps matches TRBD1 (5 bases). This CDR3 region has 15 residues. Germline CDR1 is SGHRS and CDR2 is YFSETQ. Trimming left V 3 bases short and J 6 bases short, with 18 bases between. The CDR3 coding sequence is TGCGCCAGCAGCTCAACGAATCAGAGGGGTGATGGCTACACCTTC. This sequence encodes CASSSTNQRGDGYTF.

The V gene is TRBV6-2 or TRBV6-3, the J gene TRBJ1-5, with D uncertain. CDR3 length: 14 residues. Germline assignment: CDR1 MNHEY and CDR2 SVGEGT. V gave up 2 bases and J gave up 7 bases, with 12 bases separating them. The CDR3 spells CASSYGVWGQPQHF. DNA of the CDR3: TGTGCCAGCAGTTACGGGGTCTGGGGACAGCCCCAGCATTTT.

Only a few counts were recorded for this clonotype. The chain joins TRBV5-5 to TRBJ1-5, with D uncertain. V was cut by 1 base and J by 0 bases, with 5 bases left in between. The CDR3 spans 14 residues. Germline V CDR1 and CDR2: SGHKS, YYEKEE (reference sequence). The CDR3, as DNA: TGTGCCAGCAGCTTGTTCGGTAGCAATCAGCCCCAGCATTTT. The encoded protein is CASSLFGSNQPQHF.

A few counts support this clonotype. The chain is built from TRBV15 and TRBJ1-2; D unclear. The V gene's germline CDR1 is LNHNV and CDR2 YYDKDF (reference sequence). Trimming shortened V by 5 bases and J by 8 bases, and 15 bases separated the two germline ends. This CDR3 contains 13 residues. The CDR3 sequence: CATSPPRAIGYTF. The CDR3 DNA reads TGTGCCACCAGCCCCCCCCGGGCAATAGGCTACACCTTC. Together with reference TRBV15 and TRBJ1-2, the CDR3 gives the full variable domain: DAMVIQNPRYQVTQFGKPVTLSCSQTLNHNVMYWYQQKSSQAPKLLFHYYDKDFNNEADTPDNFQSRRPNTSFCFLDIRSPGLGDTAMYLCATSPPRAIGYTFGSGTRLTVV.

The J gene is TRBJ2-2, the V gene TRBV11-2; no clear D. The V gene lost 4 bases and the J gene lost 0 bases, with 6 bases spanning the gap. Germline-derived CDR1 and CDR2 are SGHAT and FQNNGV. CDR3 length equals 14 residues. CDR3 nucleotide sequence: TGTGCCAGCAGCTGGACCTCGAACACCGGGGAGCTGTTTTTT. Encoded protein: CASSWTSNTGELFF.

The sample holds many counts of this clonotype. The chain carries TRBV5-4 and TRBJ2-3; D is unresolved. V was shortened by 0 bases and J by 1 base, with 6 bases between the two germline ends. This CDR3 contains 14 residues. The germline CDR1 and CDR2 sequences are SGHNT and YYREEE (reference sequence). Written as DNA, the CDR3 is TGTGCCAGCAGCTTGGATTGGGGCACAGATACGCAGTATTTT. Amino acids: CASSLDWGTDTQYF. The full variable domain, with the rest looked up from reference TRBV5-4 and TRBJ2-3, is ETGVTQSPTHLIKTRGQQVTLRCSSQSGHNTVSWYQQALGQGPQFIFQYYREEENGRGNFPPRFSGLQFPNYSSELNVNALELDDSALYLCASSLDWGTDTQYFGPGTRLTVL.

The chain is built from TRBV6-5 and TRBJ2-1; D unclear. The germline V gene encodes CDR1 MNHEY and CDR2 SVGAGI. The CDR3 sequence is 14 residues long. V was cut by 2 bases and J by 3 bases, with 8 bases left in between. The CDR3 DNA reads TGTGCCAGCAGTTACGTCCAGGTCTACAATGAGCAGTTCTTC. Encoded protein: CASSYVQVYNEQFF.

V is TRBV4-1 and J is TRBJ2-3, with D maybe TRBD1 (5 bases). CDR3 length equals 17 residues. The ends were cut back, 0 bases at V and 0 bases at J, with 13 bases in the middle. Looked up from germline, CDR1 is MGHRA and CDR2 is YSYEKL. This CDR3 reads CASSQDIAGHSTDTQYF. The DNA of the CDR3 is TGCGCCAGCAGCCAAGATATTGCAGGACATAGCACAGATACGCAGTATTTT.

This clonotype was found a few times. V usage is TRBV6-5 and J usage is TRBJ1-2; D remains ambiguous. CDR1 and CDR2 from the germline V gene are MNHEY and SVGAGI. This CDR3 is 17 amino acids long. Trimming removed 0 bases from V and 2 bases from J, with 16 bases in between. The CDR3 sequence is CASSYSILTEANYGYTF. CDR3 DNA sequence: TGTGCCAGCAGTTACTCGATCCTTACGGAGGCAAACTATGGCTACACCTTC.

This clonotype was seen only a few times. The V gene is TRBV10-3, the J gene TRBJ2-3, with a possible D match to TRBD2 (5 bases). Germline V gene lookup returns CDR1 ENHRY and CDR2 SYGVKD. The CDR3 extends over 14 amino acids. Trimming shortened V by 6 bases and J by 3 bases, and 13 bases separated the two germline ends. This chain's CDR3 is CAISSTRGTDTQYF. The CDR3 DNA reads TGTGCCATCAGCAGTACCCGAGGGACAGATACGCAGTATTTT.

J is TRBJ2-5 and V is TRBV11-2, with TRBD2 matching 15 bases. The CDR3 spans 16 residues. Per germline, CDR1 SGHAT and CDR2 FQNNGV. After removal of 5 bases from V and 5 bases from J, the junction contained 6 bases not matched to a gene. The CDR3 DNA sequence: TGTGCCAGCAGCCTCGGACTAGCGGGAGGGGGGGAGACCCAGTACTTC. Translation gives CASSLGLAGGGETQYF.

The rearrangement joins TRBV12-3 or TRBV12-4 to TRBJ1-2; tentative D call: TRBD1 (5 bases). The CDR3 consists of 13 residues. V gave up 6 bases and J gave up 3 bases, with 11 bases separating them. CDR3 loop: CASSPREDYGYTF. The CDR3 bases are TGTGCCAGCAGCCCCAGGGAGGACTATGGCTACACCTTC.

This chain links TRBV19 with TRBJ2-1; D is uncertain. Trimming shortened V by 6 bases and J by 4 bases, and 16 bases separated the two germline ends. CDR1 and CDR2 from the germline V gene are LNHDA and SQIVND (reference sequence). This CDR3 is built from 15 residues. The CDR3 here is CASSTRLVFYNEQFF. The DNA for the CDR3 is TGTGCCAGTAGCACACGTCTCGTATTTTACAATGAGCAGTTCTTC.

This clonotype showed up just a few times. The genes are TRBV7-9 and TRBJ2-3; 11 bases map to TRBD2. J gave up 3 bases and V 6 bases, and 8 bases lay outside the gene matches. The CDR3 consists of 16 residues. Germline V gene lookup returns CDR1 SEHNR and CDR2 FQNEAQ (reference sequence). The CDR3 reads CASSLTSGSRTDTQYF. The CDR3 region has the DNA TGTGCCAGCAGTCTCACTAGCGGGAGCCGGACAGATACGCAGTATTTT.

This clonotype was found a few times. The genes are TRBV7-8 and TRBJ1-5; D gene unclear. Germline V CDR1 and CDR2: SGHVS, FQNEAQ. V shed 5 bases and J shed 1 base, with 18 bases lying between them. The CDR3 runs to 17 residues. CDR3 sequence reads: CASSRTWPGRSNQPQHF. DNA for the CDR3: TGTGCCAGCAGCCGCACCTGGCCGGGGAGAAGCAATCAGCCCCAGCATTTT.